This TCR beta chain was identified in a study of T-cell memory formation after mild COVID-19. General study points: Chiefly within CM and EM were the contracting CD4+ clones; CD8+ ones were within EMRA. Several responding clones turned up in pre-infection memory, indicating that cross-reactive memory may have taken part. CD4+ bias marked clones expanding day 15 to 37, unlike balanced contracting clones.

This clonotype has a single count. What it binds is unknown. From 5'RACE with constant-segment primers came TCR alpha and TCR beta cDNA libraries that carried sample barcodes and UMIs. TCRdb reprocessed the 5' RACE reads via MiXCR and lists one record per CDR3 protein. The data hold approximately 13,000 distinct CDR3 sequences, with 15% to 20% observed a single time. CDR3 length: 14 amino acids. The trim removed 6 bases at V and 4 bases at J, leaving 7 bases unmatched. From germline, CDR1 is SGDLS and CDR2 YYNGEE. V is TRBV9 and J is TRBJ2-5, with 9 bases fitting TRBD2. The sample taken for sequencing was PBMCs or a T cell subset sorted from them (not recorded which). The origin of this receptor is a man between 18 and 29 years old who had mild COVID-19 (a few samples of this study predate the infection). Cell type and time point are not known. Here the CDR3 DNA reads TGTGCCAGCAATAGCGGGAGTTTCTTAGAGACCCAGTACTTC. Protein product: CASNSGSFLETQYF.